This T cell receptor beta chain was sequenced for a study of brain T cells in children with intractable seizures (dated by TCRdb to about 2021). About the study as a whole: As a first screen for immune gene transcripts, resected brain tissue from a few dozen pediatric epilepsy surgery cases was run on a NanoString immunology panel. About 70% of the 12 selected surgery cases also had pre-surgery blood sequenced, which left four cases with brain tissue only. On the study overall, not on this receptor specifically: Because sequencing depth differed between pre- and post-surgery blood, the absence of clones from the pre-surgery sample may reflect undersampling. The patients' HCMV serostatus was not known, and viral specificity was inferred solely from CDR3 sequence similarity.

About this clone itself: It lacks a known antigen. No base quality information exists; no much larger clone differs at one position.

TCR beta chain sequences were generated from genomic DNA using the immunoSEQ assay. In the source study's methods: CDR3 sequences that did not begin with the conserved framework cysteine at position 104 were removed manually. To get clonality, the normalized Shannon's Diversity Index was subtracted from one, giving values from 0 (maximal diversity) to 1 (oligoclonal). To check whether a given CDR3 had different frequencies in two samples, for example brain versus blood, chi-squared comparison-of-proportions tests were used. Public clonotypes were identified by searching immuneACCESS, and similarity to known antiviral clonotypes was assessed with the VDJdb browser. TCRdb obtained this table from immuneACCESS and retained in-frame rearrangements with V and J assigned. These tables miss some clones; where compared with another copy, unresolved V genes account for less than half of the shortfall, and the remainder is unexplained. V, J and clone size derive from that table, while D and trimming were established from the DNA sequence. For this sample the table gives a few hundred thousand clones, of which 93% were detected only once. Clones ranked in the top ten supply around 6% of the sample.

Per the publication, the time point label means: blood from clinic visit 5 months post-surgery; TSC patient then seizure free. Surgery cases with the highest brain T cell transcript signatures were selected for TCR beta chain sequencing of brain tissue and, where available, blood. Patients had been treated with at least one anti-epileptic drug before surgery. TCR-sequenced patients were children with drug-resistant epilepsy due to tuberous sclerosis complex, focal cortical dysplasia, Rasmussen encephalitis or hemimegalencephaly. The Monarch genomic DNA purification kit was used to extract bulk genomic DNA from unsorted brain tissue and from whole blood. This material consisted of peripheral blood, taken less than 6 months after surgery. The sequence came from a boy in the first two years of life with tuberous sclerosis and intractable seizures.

CDR3 sequence: CASSLRVNQPQHF. The nucleotide sequence reads TGTGCCAGCAGCCTCAGGGTTAATCAGCCCCAGCATTTT. The chain was built from TRBV12-3 or TRBV12-4 and TRBJ1-5; the D segment could be TRBD1, given 5 matching bases. Trimming at the junction amounts to 6 bases on V and 4 bases on J, and the germline ends lie 10 bases apart. From the cysteine up to the phenylalanine, the CDR3 has a length of 13 residues. Here the CDR3 DNA is all that survives: 39 bases in frame from base 1.